Shown below are 22 T cell receptor beta chains from a single sample sequenced in a study of blood T cell repertoires in COVID-19. TCRdb keeps only in-frame clones here, not all; method: immunoSEQ multiplex PCR. The sample contains roughly 350,000 clones, 91% of which appear only once. Source material: peripheral blood. These receptors came from a woman younger than 30 who had recovered from COVID-19.

The chain recombines TRBV9 with TRBJ1-2, with D perhaps matching TRBD1 (6 bases). CDR1 is SGDLS and CDR2 is YYNGEE in the germline V gene. This CDR3 has 14 amino acids. V was clipped by 3 bases and J by 6 bases, with 15 bases between them. CDR3 DNA: TGTGCCAGCAGCGGGTCCAGGGGAGTCCATGGCTACACCTTC. Amino acids: CASSGSRGVHGYTF. Looking up the rest from reference TRBV9 and TRBJ1-2 gives the full variable domain: DSGVTQTPKHLITATGQRVTLRCSPRSGDLSVYWYQQSLDQGLQFLIQYYNGEERAKGNILERFSAQQFPDLHSELNLSSLELGDSALYFCASSGSRGVHGYTFGSGTRLTVV.

The V gene is TRBV7-6, the J gene TRBJ2-5; D ambiguous. Deletions cut 4 bases from V and 5 bases from J, with 11 bases between. The CDR3 covers 13 residues. Germline V CDR1 and CDR2: SGHVS, FNYEAQ. CDR3 in amino acids: CASSSRTGETQYF. Written as DNA, the CDR3 is TGTGCCAGCAGCTCCCGAACCGGGGAGACCCAGTACTTC.

DNA of the CDR3: TGTGCCAGCAGCTTCTTGGTTGCCGGTGGCTACACCTTC. It encodes CASSFLVAGGYTF. This sequence joins TRBV11-2 and TRBJ1-2; no clear D gene. The V end lost 3 bases, the J end lost 7 bases, and 12 bases lay between the germline ends. In germline, CDR1 is SGHAT, CDR2 FQNNGV. This CDR3 spans 13 amino acids. The complete variable domain, with remaining parts taken from reference TRBV11-2 and TRBJ1-2, reads EAGVAQSPRYKIIEKRQSVAFWCNPISGHATLYWYQQILGQGPKLLIQFQNNGVVDDSQLPKDRFSAERLKGVDSTLKIQPAKLEDSAVYLCASSFLVAGGYTFGSGTRLTVV.

This clone was observed a handful of times. The chain employs TRBV4-1 and TRBJ2-2; no clear D. Per the germline V gene, CDR1 is MGHRA and CDR2 is YSYEKL. This CDR3 region has 13 residues. Trimming removed 5 bases from V and 1 base from J, with 5 bases in between. The CDR3 loop reads CASSEMNTGELFF. CDR3 DNA sequence: TGCGCCAGCAGCGAGATGAACACCGGGGAGCTGTTTTTT.

The V call is TRBV7-9, the J call TRBJ2-5, with 7 nucleotides matching TRBD2. The CDR3 extends over 18 amino acids. Germline trimming cut 7 bases from V and 3 bases from J; bases unmatched to any gene: 20. The V gene's germline CDR1 is SEHNR and CDR2 FQNEAQ (reference sequence). The CDR3 DNA reads as TGTGCCAGCACCCCACCGGGACTATCGGTTTGTTCGAAAGAGACCCAGTACTTC. It translates to CASTPPGLSVCSKETQYF.

This clone was found once. V and J are TRBV9 and TRBJ2-1, with D perhaps TRBD2 (8 bases). Trimming pared 3 bases from V and 7 bases from J, leaving 17 bases between. The CDR3 has 15 amino acids. Germline assignment: CDR1 SGDLS and CDR2 YYNGEE. In DNA form, the CDR3 reads TGTGCCAGCAGCGAAGGGGGCGGGAGGCGGAATGAGCAGTTCTTC. Protein product: CASSEGGGRRNEQFF.

The chain combines TRBV5-1 with TRBJ2-3; 8 bases match TRBD1. Trimming at V came to 2 bases and at J to 3 bases, leaving 8 bases not matched to a gene. Germline CDR1 SGHRS, CDR2 YFSETQ. The CDR3 is made up of 16 amino acids. DNA for the CDR3: TGCGCCAGCAGCTTCGACAGGGGTGGGGGGACAGATACGCAGTATTTT. Amino acid sequence: CASSFDRGGGTDTQYF.

This chain links TRBV7-2 with TRBJ1-1; possibly TRBD1 for D (6 bases). Per the germline V gene, CDR1 is SGHTA and CDR2 is FQGNSA. This CDR3 region has 17 residues. Trimming took off 5 bases at V and 3 bases at J, with 22 bases between the two ends. CDR3 nucleotide sequence: TGTGCCAGCAGCGGTCGCGGGGGCAGGGAGGGGGACACTGAAGCTTTCTTT. It specifies CASSGRGGREGDTEAFF.

The DNA for the CDR3 is TGTGCCAGCAGACTGTCAGGGGGCAATCAGCCCCAGCATTTT. Protein: CASRLSGGNQPQHF. The V call is TRBV27, the J call TRBJ1-5, with a possible D match to TRBD1 (6 bases). The length of the CDR3 is 14 residues. Germline lookup yields CDR1 MNHEY and CDR2 SMNVEV (reference sequence). V lost 6 bases and J lost 2, with 11 bases in between.

This chain joins TRBV5-1 and TRBJ2-5; TRBD2 matches 7 bases. The CDR3 runs 11 residues. CDR1 SGHRS and CDR2 YFSETQ come from the germline V gene. The CDR3: CASSGGETQYF. The CDR3 DNA sequence: TGCGCTAGCTCGGGGGGTGAGACCCAGTACTTC.

The chain carries TRBV18 and TRBJ1-1, with 9 bases identical to TRBD1. The CDR3 covers 15 residues. CDR1 KGHSH and CDR2 LQKENI come from the germline V gene. V shed 6 bases and J 5 bases; nucleotides not matched to a gene: 10. The CDR3 reads CASSRRTGGLTEAFF. The CDR3 bases are TGTGCCAGCTCCCGACGTACAGGGGGCCTAACTGAAGCTTTCTTT.

The rearrangement uses TRBV6-5 and TRBJ2-1, with no clear D. Germline CDR1 MNHEY, CDR2 SVGAGI. This CDR3 spans 13 amino acids. The V gene lost 6 bases and the J gene lost 4 bases, with 10 bases spanning the gap. The CDR3 protein is CASRTSFYNEQFF. The CDR3 DNA follows: TGTGCCAGCAGGACAAGCTTTTACAATGAGCAGTTCTTC.

This clone is a singleton in its sample. The chain employs TRBV4-3 and TRBJ1-2; no clear D. V gave up 0 bases and J gave up 8 bases, with 13 bases separating them. CDR1 and CDR2 (germline): LGHNA, YSLEER. The CDR3 extends over 14 amino acids. The CDR3 protein is CASSQDARPGGYTF. Here the CDR3 DNA reads TGCGCCAGCAGCCAAGACGCCCGGCCGGGGGGCTACACCTTC.

This sequence joins TRBV21-1 and TRBJ1-5. TRBV21-1 is a pseudogene locus. This CDR3 spans 16 amino acids. The CDR3 loop reads CASSPPWRLYNQPQHF. The DNA of the CDR3 is TGTGCCAGCAGCCCGCCTTGGAGACTGTATAATCAGCCCCAGCATTTT.

The chain uses TRBV7-8 and TRBJ2-5; 11 bases are a match to TRBD2. Germline V lookup: CDR1 SGHVS, CDR2 FQNEAQ. Germline trimming cut 2 bases from V and 5 bases from J; bases unmatched to any gene: 7. The CDR3 has 16 amino acids. In DNA, the CDR3 is TGTGCCAGCAGCTTAATACTAGCGGGAGTACGGGAGACCCAGTACTTC. Amino acids: CASSLILAGVRETQYF.

The V call is TRBV7-7, the J call TRBJ2-5, with D tentatively TRBD1 (5 bases). The germline gives CDR1 SSHAT, CDR2 FNYEAQ (reference sequence). CDR3 length: 13 amino acids. The V end was cut by 5 bases, the J end by 4 bases, with 11 bases between. DNA of the CDR3: TGTGCCAGCAGCATCAACCAGGGAGAGACCCAGTACTTC. Its protein is CASSINQGETQYF.

The V call is TRBV13, the J call TRBJ2-5, with D maybe TRBD1 (5 bases). Germline CDR1 and CDR2: PRHDT and FYEKMQ (reference sequence). The CDR3 is 15 residues long. Trimming pared 6 bases from V and 1 base from J, leaving 15 bases between. This CDR3 reads CASSREGAAQETQYF. The CDR3 bases are TGTGCCAGCAGTCGAGAAGGGGCCGCCCAAGAGACCCAGTACTTC.

This chain uses TRBV6-5 with TRBJ1-3; D ambiguous. Germline CDR1 MNHEY, CDR2 SVGAGI. CDR3 length equals 14 residues. V shed 5 bases and J shed 4 bases, with 12 bases lying between them. This CDR3 reads CASSPSRGGNTIYF. The CDR3 DNA is TGTGCCAGCAGTCCATCAAGAGGGGGAAACACCATATATTTT.

The sample holds one count of this clone. This chain links TRBV6-5 with TRBJ1-1; possibly TRBD1 for D (6 bases). Trimming removed 7 bases from V and 6 bases from J, with 21 bases in between. From germline, CDR1 is MNHEY and CDR2 SVGAGI. This CDR3 comprises 15 residues. CDR3 sequence (DNA): TGTGCCAGCACGCTCCAACAGGGAGGGTACGCTGAAGCTTTCTTT. This translates into CASTLQQGGYAEAFF.

The J gene is TRBJ2-7, the V gene TRBV7-9, with D perhaps matching TRBD2 (6 bases). CDR3 length: 12 amino acids. Germline V lookup: CDR1 SEHNR, CDR2 FQNEAQ (reference sequence). V shed 4 bases and J shed 2 bases, with 6 bases lying between them. CDR3 sequence reads: CASSSGAYEQYV. Here the CDR3 DNA reads TGTGCCAGCAGCTCGGGGGCCTACGAGCAGTACGTC.

The chain joins TRBV27 to TRBJ2-1; D is unclear. This CDR3 is 15 amino acids long. V was clipped by 1 base and J by 0 bases, with 7 bases between them. CDR1 and CDR2 (germline): MNHEY, SMNVEV (reference sequence). The CDR3 region is CASSLYESSYNEQFF. The DNA of the CDR3 is TGTGCCAGCAGTTTATACGAGAGCTCCTACAATGAGCAGTTCTTC.

The chain couples TRBV7-7 to TRBJ2-1; D might be TRBD2 (7 bases). Germline V lookup: CDR1 SSHAT, CDR2 FNYEAQ (reference sequence). V was shortened by 5 bases and J by 8 bases, with 19 bases between the two germline ends. The CDR3 contains 15 residues. CDR3 bases: TGTGCCAGCAGCCCGAACACCGGGGGGCAGGATGAGCAGTTCTTC. This codes for CASSPNTGGQDEQFF.